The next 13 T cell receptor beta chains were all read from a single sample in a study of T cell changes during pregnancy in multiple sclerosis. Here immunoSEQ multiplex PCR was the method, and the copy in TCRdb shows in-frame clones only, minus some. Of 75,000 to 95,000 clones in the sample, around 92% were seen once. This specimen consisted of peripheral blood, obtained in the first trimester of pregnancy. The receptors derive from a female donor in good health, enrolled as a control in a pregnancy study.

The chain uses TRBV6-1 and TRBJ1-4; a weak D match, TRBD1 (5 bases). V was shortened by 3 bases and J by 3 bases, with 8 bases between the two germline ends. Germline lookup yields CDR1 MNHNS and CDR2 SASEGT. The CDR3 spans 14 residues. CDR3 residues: CASSEGGSNEKLFF. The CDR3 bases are TGTGCCAGCAGTGAGGGGGGGTCTAATGAAAAACTGTTTTTT.

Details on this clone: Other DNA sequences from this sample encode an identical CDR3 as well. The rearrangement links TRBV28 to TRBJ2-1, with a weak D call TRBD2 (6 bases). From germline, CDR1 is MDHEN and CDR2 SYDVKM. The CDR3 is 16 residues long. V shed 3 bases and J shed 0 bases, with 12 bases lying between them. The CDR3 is CASSLLGGSSYNEQFF. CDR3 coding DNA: TGTGCCAGCAGTTTGTTGGGAGGAAGCTCCTACAATGAGCAGTTCTTC.

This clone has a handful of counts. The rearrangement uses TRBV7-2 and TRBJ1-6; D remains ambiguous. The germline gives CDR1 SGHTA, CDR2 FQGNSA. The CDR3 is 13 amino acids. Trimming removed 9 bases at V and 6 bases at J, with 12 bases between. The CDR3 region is CASWRGPNSPLHF. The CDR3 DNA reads TGTGCCAGTTGGCGGGGTCCTAATTCACCCCTCCACTTT.

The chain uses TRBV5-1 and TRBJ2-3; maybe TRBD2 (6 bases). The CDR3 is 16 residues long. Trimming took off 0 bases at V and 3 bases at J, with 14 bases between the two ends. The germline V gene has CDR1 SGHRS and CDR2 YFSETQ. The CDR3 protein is CASSLVGGTITDTQYF. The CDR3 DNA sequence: TGCGCCAGCAGCTTGGTGGGGGGTACGATTACAGATACGCAGTATTTT.

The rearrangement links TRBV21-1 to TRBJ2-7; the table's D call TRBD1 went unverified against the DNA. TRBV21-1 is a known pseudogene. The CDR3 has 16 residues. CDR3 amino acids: CASSPEGPPGTYEQYF. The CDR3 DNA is TGTGCCAGCAGCCCCGAAGGACCCCCAGGGACCTACGAGCAGTACTTC.

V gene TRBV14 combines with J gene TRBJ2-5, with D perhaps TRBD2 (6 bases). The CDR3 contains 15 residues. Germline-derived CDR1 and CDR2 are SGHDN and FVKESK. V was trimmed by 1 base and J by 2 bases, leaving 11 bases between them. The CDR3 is CASSQVAGGQETQYF. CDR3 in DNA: TGTGCCAGCAGCCAAGTGGCCGGGGGTCAAGAGACCCAGTACTTC. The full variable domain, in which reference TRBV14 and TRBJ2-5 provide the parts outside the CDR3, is EAGVTQFPSHSVIEKGQTVTLRCDPISGHDNLYWYRRVMGKEIKFLLHFVKESKQDESGMPNNRFLAERTGGTYSTLKVQPAELEDSGVYFCASSQVAGGQETQYFGPGTRLLVL.

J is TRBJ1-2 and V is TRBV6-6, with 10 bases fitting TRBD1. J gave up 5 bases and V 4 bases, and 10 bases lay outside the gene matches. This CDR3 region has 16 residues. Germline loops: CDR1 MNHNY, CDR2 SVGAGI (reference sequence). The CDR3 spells CASSFLGDRGLYGYTF. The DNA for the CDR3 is TGTGCCAGCAGTTTCCTTGGGGACAGGGGACTGTATGGCTACACCTTC.

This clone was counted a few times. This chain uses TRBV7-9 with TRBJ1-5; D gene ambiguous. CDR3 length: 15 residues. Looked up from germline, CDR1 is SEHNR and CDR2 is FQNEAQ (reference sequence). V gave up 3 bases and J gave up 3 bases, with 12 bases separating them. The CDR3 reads CASSFGGGSNQPQHF. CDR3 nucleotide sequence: TGTGCCAGCAGCTTTGGTGGCGGTTCCAATCAGCCCCAGCATTTT.

This chain's CDR3 is CASSLVGVAFF. CDR3 DNA sequence: TGTGCCAGCAGCTTAGTAGGGGTAGCTTTCTTT. This chain joins TRBV7-9 and TRBJ1-1; tentative D call: TRBD1 (5 bases). V was clipped by 1 base and J by 10 bases, with 7 bases between them. Germline CDR1 and CDR2: SEHNR and FQNEAQ (reference sequence). The CDR3 extends over 11 amino acids.

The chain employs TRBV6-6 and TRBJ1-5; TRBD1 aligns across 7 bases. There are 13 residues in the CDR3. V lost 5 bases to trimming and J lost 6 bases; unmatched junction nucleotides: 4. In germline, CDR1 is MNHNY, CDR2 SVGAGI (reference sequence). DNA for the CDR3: TGTGCCAGCAGTCGACAGGGTAGTCAGCCCCAGCATTTT. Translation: CASSRQGSQPQHF.

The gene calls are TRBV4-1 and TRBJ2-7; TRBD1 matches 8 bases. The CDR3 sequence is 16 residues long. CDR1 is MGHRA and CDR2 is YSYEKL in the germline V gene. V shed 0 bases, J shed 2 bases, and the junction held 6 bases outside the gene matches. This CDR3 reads CASSQEGRTGPYEQYF. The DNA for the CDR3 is TGCGCCAGCAGCCAAGAAGGGAGGACAGGGCCCTACGAGCAGTACTTC.

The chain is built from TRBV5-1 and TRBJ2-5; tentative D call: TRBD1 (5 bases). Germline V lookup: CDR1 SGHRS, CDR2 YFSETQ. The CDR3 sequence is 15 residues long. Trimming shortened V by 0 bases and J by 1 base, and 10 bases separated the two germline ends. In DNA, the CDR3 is TGCGCCAGCAGCTTGGAGGCAGGGCGCCAAGAGACCCAGTACTTC. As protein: CASSLEAGRQETQYF.

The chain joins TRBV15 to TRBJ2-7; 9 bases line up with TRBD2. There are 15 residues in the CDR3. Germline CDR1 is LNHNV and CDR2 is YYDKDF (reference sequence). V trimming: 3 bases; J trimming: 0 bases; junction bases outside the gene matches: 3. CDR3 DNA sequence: TGTGCCACCAGCAGGGGCGGGAGGGCCTCCTACGAGCAGTACTTC. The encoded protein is CATSRGGRASYEQYF.